This record covers a single T cell receptor beta chain. It was RNA transcripts that yielded the amplified TCR beta CDR3 regions. With the HTBI primer set, the TCR CDR3 went through a first round of RT-PCR. MiXCR, run by TCRdb on the multiplex PCR reads, gives a single entry per CDR3 protein. This sample has around 660,000 distinct CDR3 sequences, with approximately 42% found just once. This entry comes from a study of T cells in Graves' hyperthyroidism and ophthalmopathy. Lactation, pregnancy, other autoimmune disease or uncontrolled infection led to exclusion of patients. This CDR3 is 14 amino acids long. The V gene end was trimmed by 4 bases and the J gene end by 2 bases; junction bases not matched to a gene: 6. The V gene's germline CDR1 is DFQATT and CDR2 SNEGSKA (reference sequence).

The sequence derives from an adult man with Graves' disease, either hyperthyroidism or ophthalmopathy (not recorded which). The rearrangement joins TRBV20-1 to TRBJ2-3; 7 nucleotides line up with TRBD2. Sequenced material: peripheral blood or thyroid tissue (not recorded which). DNA of the CDR3: TGCAGTGCTAAGGATGCGGGAGCCACAGATACGCAGTATTTT. Its translation is CSAKDAGATDTQYF.